Listed here are 29 T cell receptor beta chains from one sample, sequenced in a study of cytomegalovirus exposure and HLA in healthy donors. With 60 Vbeta and 13 Jbeta primers, the PCR was carried out. Profiled with immunoSEQ multiplex PCR; TCRdb holds only in-frame clones, not every one. The top ten hold approximately 5.5% of the sample, which has 150,000 or so clones, more than 65% seen once. Material: PBMCs. These receptor sequences come from a man aged 25-45 years in good health and CMV-seropositive.

The chain carries TRBV28 and TRBJ2-3; D is unresolved. Germline V gene lookup returns CDR1 MDHEN and CDR2 SYDVKM. V lost 4 bases to trimming and J lost 4 bases, with 6 bases between them. The CDR3 length is 12 residues. Here the CDR3 reads CASSYSSDTQYF. CDR3 nucleotides: TGTGCCAGCAGTTACTCTTCAGATACGCAGTATTTT. The entire variable domain, with the rest obtained from reference TRBV28 and TRBJ2-3, is as follows: DVKVTQSSRYLVKRTGEKVFLECVQDMDHENMFWYRQDPGLGLRLIYFSYDVKMKEKGDIPEGYSVSREKKERFSLILESASTNQTSMYLCASSYSSDTQYFGPGTRLTVL.

V and J are TRBV10-3 and TRBJ2-3; TRBD1 might be the D (6 bases). The CDR3 is 16 residues long. The V and J ends lost 5 bases and 8 bases respectively, with 23 bases between them. CDR1 is ENHRY and CDR2 is SYGVKD in the germline V gene. The CDR3 nucleotides read TGTGCCATCAGTAACAATGGACAGTTGAGTGTGGGTACGCAGTATTTT. This translates into CAISNNGQLSVGTQYF.

This clone has a handful of counts. The gene calls are TRBV6-6 and TRBJ1-3, with a possible D match to TRBD1 (5 bases). Trimming took off 0 bases at V and 0 bases at J, with 9 bases between the two ends. CDR3 length: 16 amino acids. The germline CDR1 and CDR2 sequences are MNHNY and SVGAGI (reference sequence). The CDR3 reads CASSYSGQSSGNTIYF. CDR3 DNA sequence: TGTGCCAGCAGTTACTCGGGGCAGAGCTCTGGAAACACCATATATTTT.

V and J are TRBV5-6 and TRBJ2-1; 14 bases are a match to TRBD2. The CDR3 spans 15 residues. CDR1 is SGHDT and CDR2 is YYEEEE in the germline V gene. The V and J ends lost 4 bases and 8 bases, in that order; junction bases with no gene match: 5. Written as DNA, the CDR3 is TGTGCCAGCAGCCCGACTAGCGGGGGGGCCCATGAGCAGTTCTTC. As protein: CASSPTSGGAHEQFF.

The chain carries TRBV5-1 and TRBJ1-1; weak D call: TRBD1 (6 bases). Germline V gene lookup returns CDR1 SGHRS and CDR2 YFSETQ. Trimming shortened V by 4 bases and J by 4 bases, and 14 bases separated the two germline ends. The CDR3 loop spans 14 amino acids. The CDR3 region has the DNA TGCGCCAGCAGCATCCTAGGGGGGGGCACTGAAGCTTTCTTT. This gives the protein CASSILGGGTEAFF.

This chain connects TRBV27 to TRBJ2-7; possible D gene TRBD1, 5 bases. Germline lookup yields CDR1 MNHEY and CDR2 SMNVEV (reference sequence). Trimming left V 2 bases short and J 2 bases short, with 13 bases between. The CDR3 runs 15 residues. In DNA form, the CDR3 reads TGTGCCAGCAGTTTAAGGGCAGGGTGGGCCTACGAGCAGTACTTC. This codes for CASSLRAGWAYEQYF.

This clone was detected a few times. The rearrangement links TRBV19 to TRBJ1-2; D possibly corresponds to TRBD1 (6 bases). CDR1 and CDR2 from the germline V gene are LNHDA and SQIVND (reference sequence). V lost 6 bases and J 9 bases, leaving 14 bases between the germline ends. This CDR3 contains 12 residues. The CDR3, as DNA: TGTGCCAGTAGCCCAACAGGGTTGAGCTACACCTTC. Its protein product is CASSPTGLSYTF.

This sequence joins TRBV29-1 and TRBJ2-5, with TRBD2 as a possible D gene (6 bases). The CDR3 has 13 residues. Trimming pared 2 bases from V and 5 bases from J, leaving 12 bases between. Germline V gene data show CDR1 as SQVTM and CDR2 as ANQGSEA. CDR3 sequence (DNA): TGCAGCGTTGAACGGGCGGGATCGGAGACCCAGTACTTC. This encodes CSVERAGSETQYF.

This clone was observed a handful of times. V usage is TRBV4-1 and J usage is TRBJ2-2; TRBD2 might be the D (5 bases). This CDR3 region has 12 residues. Trimming stripped 8 bases from V and 3 bases from J, with 7 bases between. Germline CDR1 reads MGHRA; CDR2 reads YSYEKL. CDR3 nucleotide sequence: TGCGCCAGCGTGGGAGACACCGGGGAGCTGTTTTTT. It specifies CASVGDTGELFF.

This clone was seen a handful of times. V usage is TRBV6-5 and J usage is TRBJ2-3, with D possibly matching TRBD2 (5 bases). V was clipped by 0 bases and J by 2 bases, with 12 bases between them. The CDR3 loop spans 16 amino acids. Germline CDR1 MNHEY, CDR2 SVGAGI. The CDR3 loop reads CASSYSNVGVTDTQYF. The CDR3 DNA reads as TGTGCCAGCAGTTACTCGAATGTGGGAGTCACAGATACGCAGTATTTT.

The chain has TRBV6-5 and TRBJ1-4, with D hard to call. V dropped 2 bases and J dropped 0 bases, with 7 bases sitting between them. CDR1 is MNHEY, CDR2 SVGAGI, per germline. The length of the CDR3 is 15 residues. CDR3 nucleotides: TGTGCCAGCAGTTACCACAGTGCAACTAATGAAAAACTGTTTTTT. Protein: CASSYHSATNEKLFF.

CDR3 loop: CASSAGWQTNTGELFF. The CDR3 coding sequence is TGTGCCAGCAGTGCGGGGTGGCAGACTAACACCGGGGAGCTGTTTTTT. This sequence joins TRBV2 and TRBJ2-2, with D tentatively TRBD2 (5 bases). The CDR3 sequence is 16 residues long. The V end lost 4 bases, the J end lost 2 bases, and 14 bases lay between the germline ends. The germline CDR1 and CDR2 sequences are SNHLY and FYNNEI.

This chain links TRBV27 with TRBJ2-5, with 7 bases matching TRBD2. Looked up from germline, CDR1 is MNHEY and CDR2 is SMNVEV (reference sequence). The CDR3 covers 12 residues. V shed 6 bases and J 5 bases; nucleotides not matched to a gene: 3. This chain's CDR3 is CASSEGGETQYF. CDR3 in DNA: TGTGCCAGCAGCGAGGGAGGGGAGACCCAGTACTTC.

The rearrangement uses TRBV19 and TRBJ2-7, with 9 bases identical to TRBD2. The V gene end was trimmed by 11 bases and the J gene end by 2 bases; junction bases not matched to a gene: 13. The CDR3 extends over 15 amino acids. The V gene's germline CDR1 is LNHDA and CDR2 SQIVND (reference sequence). The CDR3 protein is CAPTGGGRAPYEQYF. The DNA of the CDR3 is TGTGCCCCTACCGGGGGCGGGAGGGCCCCCTACGAGCAGTACTTC.

The CDR3 coding sequence is TGCGCCAGCAGTCGGACGGGACATCCTGGAAGCACAGATACGCAGTATTTT. Its protein is CASSRTGHPGSTDTQYF. This chain uses TRBV4-1 with TRBJ2-3, with D possibly matching TRBD1 (6 bases). Germline V CDR1 and CDR2: MGHRA, YSYEKL. The CDR3 has 17 amino acids. The germline V and J ends were trimmed by 6 bases and 0 bases, with 19 bases remaining between them.

Comment on this clone: Other nucleotide sequences from this sample produce the same CDR3. This chain joins TRBV28 and TRBJ2-2; 7 nucleotides align to TRBD2. J lost 5 bases, V lost 5 bases, and 2 bases had no gene match. Germline V CDR1 and CDR2: MDHEN, SYDVKM. The CDR3 consists of 13 residues. CDR3 bases: TGTGCCAGCAGTGCCGGGGGGACCGGGGAGCTGTTTTTT. Residues: CASSAGGTGELFF.

The count of this clone is one. V gene TRBV12-5 combines with J gene TRBJ2-7, with D possibly TRBD2 on 5 matching bases. This CDR3 spans 17 amino acids. The V and J ends lost 2 bases and 3 bases respectively, with 20 bases between them. Germline V gene data show CDR1 as LGHNT and CDR2 as FRNRAP. CDR3 residues: CASGLIAGLKRGYEQYF. The CDR3 nucleotides are TGTGCTAGTGGTTTGATTGCGGGCCTTAAACGAGGCTACGAGCAGTACTTC.

This clone turned up a few times. This chain uses TRBV28 with TRBJ2-7, with 8 positions matching TRBD2. Unmatched junction bases numbered 8, after V lost 3 bases and J lost 4 bases. The CDR3 contains 15 residues. Germline lookup yields CDR1 MDHEN and CDR2 SYDVKM. The CDR3 nucleotides read TGTGCCAGCAGTTTCCAAGGACTAGCAAAGTACGAGCAGTACTTC. Translation: CASSFQGLAKYEQYF. The whole variable domain, remainder taken from reference TRBV28 and TRBJ2-7, is DVKVTQSSRYLVKRTGEKVFLECVQDMDHENMFWYRQDPGLGLRLIYFSYDVKMKEKGDIPEGYSVSREKKERFSLILESASTNQTSMYLCASSFQGLAKYEQYFGPGTRLTVT.

J is TRBJ2-3 and V is TRBV5-6, with a possible D match to TRBD1 (5 bases). V lost 3 bases to trimming and J lost 5 bases, with 10 bases between them. The CDR3 extends over 13 amino acids. Germline V CDR1 and CDR2: SGHDT, YYEEEE. The CDR3 region has the DNA TGTGCCAGCAGCTGGAAGGGGATAGATACGCAGTATTTT. This sequence encodes CASSWKGIDTQYF.

This clone was observed a single time. The V gene is TRBV7-2, the J gene TRBJ2-7, with no clear D. The CDR3 loop spans 13 amino acids. CDR1 SGHTA and CDR2 FQGNSA come from the germline V gene. Trimming cost V 5 bases and J 3 bases, with 11 bases left between them. In nucleotides, the CDR3 is TGTGCCAGCAGCCCAGACACAGTCTACGAGCAGTACTTC. It yields the protein CASSPDTVYEQYF.

The V gene is TRBV27, the J gene TRBJ2-7; a weak D match, TRBD1 (6 bases). V lost 4 bases to trimming and J lost 6 bases, with 16 bases between them. Germline values: CDR1 MNHEY, CDR2 SMNVEV (reference sequence). This CDR3 is built from 14 residues. The CDR3 here is CASSSSTTGAEQYF. CDR3 bases: TGTGCCAGCAGTTCGTCCACGACAGGTGCCGAGCAGTACTTC.

This chain connects TRBV2 to TRBJ2-7; no firm D call. V gave up 6 bases and J gave up 2 bases, with 8 bases separating them. CDR3 length: 12 residues. Germline V gene data show CDR1 as SNHLY and CDR2 as FYNNEI. CDR3 sequence: CASSLSPYEQYF. Here the CDR3 DNA reads TGTGCCAGCAGCCTGAGCCCCTACGAGCAGTACTTC.

This clone was found once. This chain connects TRBV9 to TRBJ2-7; 8 bases align to TRBD2. Germline trimming cut 6 bases from V and 9 bases from J; bases unmatched to any gene: 14. The CDR3 extends over 14 amino acids. Germline values: CDR1 SGDLS, CDR2 YYNGEE. The CDR3 loop is CASNPGGGPGGQYF. The DNA of the CDR3 is TGTGCCAGCAACCCTGGCGGGGGGCCAGGAGGGCAGTACTTC.

The chain joins TRBV2 to TRBJ2-1; D may be TRBD1 (6 bases). The CDR3 length is 15 residues. V lost 6 bases to trimming and J lost 0 bases, with 12 bases between them. The germline V gene has CDR1 SNHLY and CDR2 FYNNEI. The CDR3 loop is CASRIDRSSYNEQFF. The DNA of the CDR3 is TGTGCCAGCAGAATCGACAGGAGCTCCTACAATGAGCAGTTCTTC.

The CDR3 region has the DNA TGTGCCTGGAGGAGGGCCATAGGGAGGAACACTGAAGCTTTCTTT. This gives the protein CAWRRAIGRNTEAFF. The chain carries TRBV30 and TRBJ1-1; no clear D. CDR3 length: 15 residues. V was shortened by 3 bases and J by 1 base, with 15 bases between the two germline ends. Germline values: CDR1 GTSNPN, CDR2 SVGIG (reference sequence). Together with reference TRBV30 and TRBJ1-1, the CDR3 gives the full variable domain: SQTIHQWPATLVQPVGSPLSLECTVEGTSNPNLYWYRQAAGRGLQLLFYSVGIGQISSEVPQNLSASRPQDRQFILSSKKLLLSDSGFYLCAWRRAIGRNTEAFFGQGTRLTVV.

The chain combines TRBV6-5 with TRBJ2-2; D gene ambiguous. V was trimmed by 2 bases and J by 5 bases, leaving 12 bases between them. From germline, CDR1 is MNHEY and CDR2 SVGAGI. The CDR3 runs 15 residues. The CDR3 loop is CASSYRGLETGELFF. CDR3 nucleotides: TGTGCCAGCAGTTACCGAGGCCTGGAGACCGGGGAGCTGTTTTTT.

V gene TRBV6-4 combines with J gene TRBJ2-1; 8 bases map to TRBD2. With 4 bases clipped from V and 7 bases from J, the junction kept 9 bases outside the gene matches. CDR1 is MRHNA, CDR2 SNTAGT, per germline. The CDR3 consists of 15 residues. CDR3: CASSVSGNILNEQFF. Here the CDR3 DNA reads TGTGCCAGCAGTGTTAGCGGGAACATTCTAAATGAGCAGTTCTTC.

As for this clone: A read error may produce the germline difference seen at one junction end. The gene calls are TRBV7-9 and TRBJ1-2, with D possibly being TRBD1 (6 bases). CDR1 and CDR2 (germline): SEHNR, FQNEAQ (reference sequence). The CDR3 is 13 amino acids. CDR3 sequence (DNA): TGTTCCAGCAGCTTAGAAGGGGGTGATGGCTACACCTTC. This gives the protein CSSSLEGGDGYTF. Full variable domain (missing parts from reference TRBV7-9 and TRBJ1-2): DTGVSQNPRHKITKRGQNVTFRCDPISEHNRLYWYRQTLGQGPEFLTYFQNEAQLEKSRLLSDRFSAERPKGSFSTLEIQRTEQGDSAMYLCSSSLEGGDGYTFGSGTRLTVV.

This sequence joins TRBV7-8 and TRBJ1-5; D not resolved. The CDR3 length is 15 residues. Trimming stripped 4 bases from V and 0 bases from J, with 10 bases between. Germline-derived CDR1 and CDR2 are SGHVS and FQNEAQ. In DNA form, the CDR3 reads TGTGCCAGCAGCTCCGGGCGGGTTAGCAATCAGCCCCAGCATTTT. Translated: CASSSGRVSNQPQHF. Full variable domain (remainder filled in from reference TRBV7-8 and TRBJ1-5): GAGVSQSPRYKVAKRGQDVALRCDPISGHVSLFWYQQALGQGPEFLTYFQNEAQLDKSGLPSDRFFAERPEGSVSTLKIQRTQQEDSAVYLCASSSGRVSNQPQHFGDGTRLSIL.